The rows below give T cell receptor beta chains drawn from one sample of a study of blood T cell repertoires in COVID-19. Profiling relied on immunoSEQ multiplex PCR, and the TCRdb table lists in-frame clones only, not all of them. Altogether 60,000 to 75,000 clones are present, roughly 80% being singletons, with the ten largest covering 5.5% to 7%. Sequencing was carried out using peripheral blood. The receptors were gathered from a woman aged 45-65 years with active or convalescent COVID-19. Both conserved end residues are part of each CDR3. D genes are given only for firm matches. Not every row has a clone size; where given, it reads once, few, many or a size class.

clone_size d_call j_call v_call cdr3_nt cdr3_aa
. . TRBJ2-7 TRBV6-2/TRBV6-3 TGTGCCAGCAGCCCATTCAGCGGGCGCTCCTACGAGCAGTACTTC CASSPFSGRSYEQYF
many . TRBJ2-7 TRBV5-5 TGTGCCAGCAGCTTGGAGGGCGGGTACAGGGCCTACGAGCAGTACTTC CASSLEGGYRAYEQYF
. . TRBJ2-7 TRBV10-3 TGTGCCATCAGTGACGGGTCCTGGGAGCAGTACTTC CAISDGSWEQYF
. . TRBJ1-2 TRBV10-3 TGTGCCACCTCCACAGGGACTAACTATGGCTACACCTTC CATSTGTNYGYTF
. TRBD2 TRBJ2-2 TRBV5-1 TGCGCCAGCGGCTTGAGGACTAGCGACACCGGGGAGCTGTTTTTT CASGLRTSDTGELFF
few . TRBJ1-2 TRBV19 TGTGCCAGTAGTATAAGGACAGTTCCTGGCTACACCTTC CASSIRTVPGYTF
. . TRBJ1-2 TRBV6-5 TGTGCCAGCAGTTATTGGCAGAACTATGGCTACACCTTC CASSYWQNYGYTF
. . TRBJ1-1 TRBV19 TGTGCCAGTAGTATGAGGGAAATGAACACTGAAGCTTTCTTT CASSMREMNTEAFF
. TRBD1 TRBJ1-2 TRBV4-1 TGCGCCAGCAATCACCCGACACAGGGGTTCTATGGCTACACCTTC CASNHPTQGFYGYTF
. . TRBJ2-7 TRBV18 TGTGCCAGCTCACCACCGAATTTTGGGGCTCAGCAGTACTTC CASSPPNFGAQQYF
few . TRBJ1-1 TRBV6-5 TGTGCCAGCAGTTACCAAGGGACTGCTTTCTTT CASSYQGTAFF
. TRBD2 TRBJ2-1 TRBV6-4 TGTGCCAGCACGACTTCCGAGACTAGCGGGAGGAGACTCTACAATGAGCAGTTCTTC CASTTSETSGRRLYNEQFF
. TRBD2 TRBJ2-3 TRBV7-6 TGTGCCAGCAGCTTAGGGACTAGCGGGATGGATACGCAGTATTTT CASSLGTSGMDTQYF
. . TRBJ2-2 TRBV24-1 TGTGCCACCAGTGATTATGAGAAGACCGGGGAGCTGTTTTTT CATSDYEKTGELFF
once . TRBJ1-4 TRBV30 TGTGCCTGGACCCTGGGGGGTAATGAAAAACTGTTTTTT CAWTLGGNEKLFF
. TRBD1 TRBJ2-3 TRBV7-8 TGTGCCAGCAGACCCTCCGGACAGGGTAGGGCAGATACGCAGTATTTT CASRPSGQGRADTQYF
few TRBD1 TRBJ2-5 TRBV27 TGTGCCAGCCCAACAGGGGTGATAGAGACCCAGTACTTC CASPTGVIETQYF
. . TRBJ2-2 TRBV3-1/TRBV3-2 TGTGCCAGCAGCCAAGGCCTAACGCCCGGGGAGCTGTTTTTT CASSQGLTPGELFF
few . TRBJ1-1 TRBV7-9 TGTGCCAGCAGCTCCACACAGGGCGCTGAAGCTTTCTTT CASSSTQGAEAFF
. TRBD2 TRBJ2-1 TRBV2 TGTGCCAGCAGATCAGTCGTAGGGCGGGAGGACAGATACAATGAGCAGTTCTTC CASRSVVGREDRYNEQFF
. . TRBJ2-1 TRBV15 TGTGCCACCAGCATGGGACTTCCTAGGCAGTTCTTC CATSMGLPRQFF
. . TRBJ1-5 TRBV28 TGTGCCAGCAGGCCCCCCGGCAGGGGCGGGAATCAGCCCCAGCATTTT CASRPPGRGGNQPQHF